The entry below describes one TCR beta chain. Its target is unknown. PCR amplification relied on 60 Vbeta primers (plus 13 Jbeta primers). Sequencing was performed with immunoSEQ multiplex PCR; in TCRdb, only in-frame clones are kept and a portion is missing. The repertoire consists of about 190,000 clones, with approximately 85% occurring once and the leading ten covering 0.7% to 0.95%. This entry comes from a study of cytomegalovirus exposure and HLA in healthy donors. About the research overall: Among over 300 genotyped donors, roughly 80% fell in the Caucasian-associated ancestry cluster. Study conclusions and caveats: Most subjects' HLA-A and HLA-B alleles were reportedly predicted from TCR beta sequences. Cytomegalovirus-associated TCR beta chains were listed, numbering 150 to 200.

The junction had 11 bases not matched to a gene; V was cut back by 3 bases and J by 8 bases. CDR1 and CDR2 from the germline V gene are SGHRS and YFSETQ. CDR3 length: 15 amino acids. Every donor was a healthy person donating bone marrow. This TCR derives from a woman between 18 and 30 years old in good health and CMV-seronegative. This chain joins TRBV5-1 and TRBJ1-2; 9 bases line up with TRBD1. Sequenced material: PBMCs. CDR3 coding DNA: TGCGCCAGCAGCTCCCCCGGACAGGGGTTAGGCGGCTACACCTTC. Encoded protein: CASSSPGQGLGGYTF.